The present entry profiles one T cell receptor beta chain with its context. Trimming cost V 4 bases and J 2 bases, with 14 bases left between them. Per germline, CDR1 GTSNPN and CDR2 SVGIG (reference sequence). The CDR3 covers 15 residues. This sample stems from a study of cytomegalovirus exposure and HLA in healthy donors. The protocol was immunoSEQ multiplex PCR, while the TCRdb copy is restricted to in-frame clones and leaves out a portion. The profile shows about 110,000 clones, 70% to 90% of them singletons. This chain connects TRBV30 to TRBJ2-2; tentatively, D is TRBD1 (6 bases). Sample: PBMCs. The sequence was collected from a woman aged 18-29 years in good health and CMV-seronegative. CDR3 residues: CAWIRGPVNTGELFF. CDR3 sequence (DNA): TGTGCCTGGATCAGGGGCCCTGTCAACACCGGGGAGCTGTTTTTT.